This T cell receptor beta chain derives from a study of Ad26.COV2.S vaccination and SARS-CoV-2 variants. This CDR3 has 12 amino acids. Germline CDR1 and CDR2: MDHEN and SYDVKM. The V and J ends lost 5 bases and 4 bases respectively, with 9 bases between them. The sample's treatment: about 20 received Ad26.COV2.S at low or high dose, single or two shots; several received placebo; per-sample allocation not given. The samples date from day 63 after the first vaccine or placebo injection. The protocol was immunoSEQ multiplex PCR, while the TCRdb copy is restricted to in-frame clones and leaves out a portion. The data contain hundreds of thousands of clones, around 90% of them singletons. Of note for this clone: The same CDR3 can be traced to other DNA sequences in this sample.

The receptor was isolated from a person between 18 and 59 years old who received the Ad26.COV2.S COVID-19 vaccine or a placebo. The J gene is TRBJ2-7, the V gene TRBV28; D perhaps matches TRBD1 (5 bases). The sequencing used peripheral blood, collected in a trial of Ad26.COV2.S vaccine versus placebo. The DNA for the CDR3 is TGTGCCAGCAGTCTTCAGGGATACGAGCAGTACTTC. This sequence encodes CASSLQGYEQYF.